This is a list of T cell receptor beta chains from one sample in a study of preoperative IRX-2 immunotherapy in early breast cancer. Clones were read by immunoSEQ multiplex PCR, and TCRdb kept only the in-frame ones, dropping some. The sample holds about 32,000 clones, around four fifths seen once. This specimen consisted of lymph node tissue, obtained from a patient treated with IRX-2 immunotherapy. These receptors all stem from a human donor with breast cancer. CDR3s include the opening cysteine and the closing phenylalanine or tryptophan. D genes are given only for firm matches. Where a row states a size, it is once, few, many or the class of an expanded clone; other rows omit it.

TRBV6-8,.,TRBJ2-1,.,TGTGCCAGCAGCGTGGGGGGTAGCTCCTACAATGAGCAGTTCTTC,CASSVGGSSYNEQFF
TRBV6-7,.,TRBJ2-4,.,TGTGCCAGCAGTTACACGGGGGACATTCAGTACTTC,CASSYTGDIQYF
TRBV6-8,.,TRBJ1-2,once,TGTGCCAGCAGCAACACCGGGACCTTCTATGGCTACACCTTC,CASSNTGTFYGYTF
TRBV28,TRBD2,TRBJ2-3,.,TGTGCCAGCAGTTTGACTAGCTCAGATACGCAGTATTTT,CASSLTSSDTQYF
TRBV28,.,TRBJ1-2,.,TGTGCCAGCAGACTGCAAGGGGACTATGGCTACACCTTC,CASRLQGDYGYTF
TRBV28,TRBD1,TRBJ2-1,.,TGTGCCAGCAGTCCCCCCGCCAGGGGGAGTGAGCAGTTCTTC,CASSPPARGSEQFF
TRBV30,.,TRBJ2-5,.,TGTGCCTGGAGTGTAGGAGGGGGCTGGTTGGAGACCCAGTACTTC,CAWSVGGGWLETQYF
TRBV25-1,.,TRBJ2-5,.,TGTGCCAGCAGTGAAACAGGGCTAGAGACCCAGTACTTC,CASSETGLETQYF
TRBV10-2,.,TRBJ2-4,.,TGCGCCAGCAGACGGGGGGCGACCAAAAACATTCAGTACTTC,CASRRGATKNIQYF
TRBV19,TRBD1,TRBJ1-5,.,TGTGCCAGTAGTATCACAGGGGGCAATCAGCCCCAGCATTTT,CASSITGGNQPQHF
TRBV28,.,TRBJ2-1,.,TGTGCCAGCAGTGCCAGGGAGTCTCGATATAATAGTGAGCAGTTCTTC,CASSARESRYNSEQFF
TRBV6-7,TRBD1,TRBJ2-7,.,TGTGCCAGCAGTTACATCGGACAGGACTCCTACGAGCAGTACTTC,CASSYIGQDSYEQYF
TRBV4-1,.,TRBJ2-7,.,TGCGCCAGCAGCCGGATCCGGGACGGGTTCCACGAGCAGTACTTC,CASSRIRDGFHEQYF
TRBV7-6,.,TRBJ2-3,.,TGTGCCAGCAGCCGCACCGGGACAAGAAACACAGATACGCAGTATTTT,CASSRTGTRNTDTQYF
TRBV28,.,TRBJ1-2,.,TGTGCCACCCAAATGGGGGCGACAGCTGGCTACACCTTC,CATQMGATAGYTF
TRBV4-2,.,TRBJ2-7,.,TGTGCCAGCAGCTTAGGGACTGTACCCTACGAGCAGTACTTC,CASSLGTVPYEQYF
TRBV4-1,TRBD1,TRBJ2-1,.,TGCGCCAGCAGCCAAGAGGACAGGGGTGACAATGAGCAGTTCTTC,CASSQEDRGDNEQFF
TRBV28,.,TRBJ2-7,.,TGTGCCAGCAGAGCGGCAGGCGACTCCTACGAGCAGTACTTC,CASRAAGDSYEQYF
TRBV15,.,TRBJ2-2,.,TGTGCCACCAGCAGAGATTTATACGCGAACACCGGGGAGCTGTTTTTT,CATSRDLYANTGELFF
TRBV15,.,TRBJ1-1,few,TGTGCCACCAGCAGAGATTTAGGGGGGGCTGAAGCTTTCTTT,CATSRDLGGAEAFF
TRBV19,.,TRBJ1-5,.,TGTGCCAGTAGCCCACGGGGGGATCAGCCCCAGCATTTT,CASSPRGDQPQHF
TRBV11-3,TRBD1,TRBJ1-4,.,TGTGCCAGCAGCCAATATTTGGCACAGGGCACAGGGGTGTATGAAAAACTGTTTTTT,CASSQYLAQGTGVYEKLFF